Sequencing of this TCR beta chain was carried out in a study of cytomegalovirus exposure and HLA in healthy donors. About this clone: What it recognizes is unknown.

With 1 base clipped from V and 5 bases from J, the junction kept 6 bases outside the gene matches. CDR3 length: 16 residues. Germline CDR1 reads SGHDT; CDR2 reads YYEEEE. The PCR ran on 60 Vbeta and 13 Jbeta primers. Authors' processing steps: Approximately 79 million unique TCR beta chains, about 11 million of them shared, were counted by a later analysis. Generated by immunoSEQ multiplex PCR, the TCRdb table keeps only in-frame clones and is missing some. D and trimming were read from the DNA, whereas the V and J calls and clone size are those reported in that table. The sample includes around 75,000 clones, about 78% of them seen just once. Regarding the study as a whole: Most TCRs appeared rarely, but some public TCRs recurred in many donors. CMV serostatus was the only recorded immune exposure for donors. Among TCR beta chains, those listed as cytomegalovirus-associated numbered approximately 150.

The receptor comes from a man younger than 35 in good health and CMV-seronegative. V and J are TRBV5-6 and TRBJ2-1, with TRBD1 identical over 10 bases. The sequenced material came from PBMCs. The DNA for the CDR3 is TGTGCCAGCAGCTTGAGACAGGGGGCAAGGGACAATGAGCAGTTCTTC. Translation gives CASSLRQGARDNEQFF.